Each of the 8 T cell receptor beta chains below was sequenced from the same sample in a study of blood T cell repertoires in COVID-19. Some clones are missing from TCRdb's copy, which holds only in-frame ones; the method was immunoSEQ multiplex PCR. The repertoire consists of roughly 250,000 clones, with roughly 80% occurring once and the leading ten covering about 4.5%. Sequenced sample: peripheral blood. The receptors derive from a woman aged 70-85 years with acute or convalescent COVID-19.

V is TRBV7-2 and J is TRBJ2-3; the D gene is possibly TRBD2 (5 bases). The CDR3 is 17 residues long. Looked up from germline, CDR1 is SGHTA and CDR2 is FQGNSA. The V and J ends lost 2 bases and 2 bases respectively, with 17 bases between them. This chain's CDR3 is CASSLFAPGSNTDTQYF. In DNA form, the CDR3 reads TGTGCCAGCAGCTTATTTGCACCGGGGTCGAACACAGATACGCAGTATTTT.

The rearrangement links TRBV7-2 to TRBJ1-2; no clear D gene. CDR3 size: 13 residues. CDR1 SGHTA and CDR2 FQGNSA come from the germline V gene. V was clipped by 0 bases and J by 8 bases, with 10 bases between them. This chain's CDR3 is CASSLAGGQGYTF. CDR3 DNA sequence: TGTGCCAGCAGCTTAGCAGGCGGGCAGGGCTACACCTTC.

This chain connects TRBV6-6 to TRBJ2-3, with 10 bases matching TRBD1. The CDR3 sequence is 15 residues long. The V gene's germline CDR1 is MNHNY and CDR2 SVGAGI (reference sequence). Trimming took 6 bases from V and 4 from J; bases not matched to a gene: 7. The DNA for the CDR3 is TGTGCCAGCAGATTACAAGGACAGGGGGCAGATACGCAGTATTTT. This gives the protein CASRLQGQGADTQYF.

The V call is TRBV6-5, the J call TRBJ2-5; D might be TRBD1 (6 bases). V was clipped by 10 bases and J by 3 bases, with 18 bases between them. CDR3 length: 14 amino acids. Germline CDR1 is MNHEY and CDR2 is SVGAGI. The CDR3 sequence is CATSRQVTKETQYF. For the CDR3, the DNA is TGTGCCACCTCAAGACAGGTGACTAAAGAGACCCAGTACTTC.

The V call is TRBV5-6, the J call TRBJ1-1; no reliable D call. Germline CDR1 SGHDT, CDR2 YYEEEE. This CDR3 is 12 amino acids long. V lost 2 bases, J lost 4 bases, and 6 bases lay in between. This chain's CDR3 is CASSFTLTEAFF. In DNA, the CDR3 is TGTGCCAGCAGCTTTACTCTCACTGAAGCTTTCTTT.

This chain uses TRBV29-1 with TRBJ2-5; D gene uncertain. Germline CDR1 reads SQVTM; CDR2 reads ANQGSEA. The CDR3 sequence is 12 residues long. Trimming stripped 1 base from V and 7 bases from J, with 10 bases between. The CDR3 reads CSVEGQVRTQYF. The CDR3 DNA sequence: TGCAGCGTTGAAGGTCAGGTACGGACCCAGTACTTC.

The CDR3 bases are TGTGCCAGCAGCTTGGTATGGCGGGACCCCTCTAGGGAGCAGTTCTTC. This sequence encodes CASSLVWRDPSREQFF. The V and J genes are TRBV5-4 and TRBJ2-1; D may be TRBD2 (6 bases). Germline V lookup: CDR1 SGHNT, CDR2 YYREEE (reference sequence). CDR3 length: 16 amino acids. V lost 0 bases, J lost 10 bases, and 20 bases lay in between. Full variable domain (rest looked up from reference TRBV5-4 and TRBJ2-1): ETGVTQSPTHLIKTRGQQVTLRCSSQSGHNTVSWYQQALGQGPQFIFQYYREEENGRGNFPPRFSGLQFPNYSSELNVNALELDDSALYLCASSLVWRDPSREQFFGPGTRLTVL.

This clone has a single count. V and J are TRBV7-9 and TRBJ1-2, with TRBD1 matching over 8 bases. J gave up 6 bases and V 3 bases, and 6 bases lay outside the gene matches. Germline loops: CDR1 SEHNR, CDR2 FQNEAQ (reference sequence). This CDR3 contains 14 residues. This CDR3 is CASSFPDRAHGYTF. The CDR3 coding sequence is TGTGCCAGCAGCTTTCCGGACAGGGCTCATGGCTACACCTTC.